The following is a TCR beta chain sequence with its context. Only a few counts were recorded for this clone. Its antigen is not yet known. No much larger clonotype is one base removed from it; base qualities were not supplied. The entire amount of isolated RNA was reverse transcribed using the High Capacity cDNA Reverse Transcription Kit, so the sequenced TCRB transcripts were expressed ones. Deep immunoSEQ sequencing was performed on naive, central memory and regulatory T cell samples, with an average of roughly 3.6 million total reads per sample. Sorted cells were lysed in RLT buffer, and RNA was extracted using DNase-treated RNeasy Micro or Mini kits according to cell number. To prevent cross-contamination, every cell subset was processed on its own, while patient and healthy donor samples were processed together. TCRB sequences were amplified from cDNA with the immunoSEQ multiplex PCR, producing 87-bp fragments spanning the CDR3 region. Amplicons were sequenced on the Illumina HiSeq platform. The study's processing was this. Synthetic template baselines were used to correct PCR bias computationally, reads within Hamming distance 2 were collapsed together, and singletons that could not be merged were discarded. Reads were aligned against IMGT to assign V, D and J genes, CDR3 length and insertions or deletions at six rearrangement sites. Within each subset, clonotype counts were normalized to sorted cell number, and only after that were true diversity and Gini coefficients computed with the tcR R package. Repertoire sharing was quantified using the overlap coefficient calculated on TCRB nucleotide sequences. TCRdb provides this immuneACCESS table in a form limited to in-frame rearrangements. Some clones are lacking; in checked studies, under half of them reflect an unresolved V gene, and why the rest are absent is not known. V and J calls and clone size follow that table, whereas D and trimming were derived from the DNA. The sample includes 160,000 or so clones, with around 9.7% observed a single time. The ten most abundant clones make up approximately 0.7% of the sample.

This sample is part of a study of beta chain features in type 1 diabetes (dated by TCRdb to the late 2010s). Background on the whole study: No differences in mean age, gender distribution, total cell number or subset yield were found between patients and healthy donors. A total of about 110 million sorted cells were examined across all samples, and the number of cells per subset was strongly correlated with RNA yield. In the study, TCRB repertoires of sorted circulating CD4+ T cell subsets from recently diagnosed type 1 diabetes patients were compared with those of matched healthy donors. Regulatory and stem cell-like memory subsets were obtained from only 8 patients and roughly 8 healthy donors, while naive and central memory subsets were obtained from all 30 or so donors.

A single peripheral blood draw of 95 to 150 mL on average was collected from each donor into heparinised tubes. Using a panel that included CD45RO, CCR7, CD25, CD127, CD95 and CD27, naive, central memory, regulatory and stem cell-like memory CD4+ T cells were sorted on a BD FACSAria II. All sorted populations exceeded 98% purity. PBMCs were isolated right away by Lymphoprep density gradient centrifugation and were stained directly, without culture. To minimize batch effects, samples were stained and sorted in pairs, one healthy donor with one patient per experiment. Findings and caveats that apply to the study as a whole: At VDJ recombination sites, patients with type 1 diabetes made fewer insertions and deleted more nucleotides, a pattern implying thymic rearrangement abnormalities. Because cDNA was sequenced instead of genomic DNA, highly expressing activated cells could be over-represented, though the groups showed no difference in activation or CD3 levels. A moderate but significant shortening of TCRB CDR3 length was observed in type 1 diabetes patients in all four CD4+ subsets. Shorter templates might have been favored by PCR, but patient and control samples were amplified and corrected together, so both groups would have been affected equally by any skew. Because the HLA sub-analyses included only small numbers of individuals, any influence of HLA type on TCRB rearrangement was left unresolved. Naive, central memory and regulatory TCRB repertoires appeared more similar among patients than among healthy donors.

CDR1 and CDR2, per the germline V gene, are SNHLY and FYNNEI. Measured from the cysteine to the phenylalanine, the CDR3 is 13 residues long. The DNA shown is the 39-base CDR3, in frame from base 1. From V the trimming removes 7 bases and from J it removes 5 bases, while the gene matches leave 5 bases of the junction unaccounted for. This sequence uses TRBV2 and TRBJ2-1; 7 bases in the junction line up with TRBD1. The sequence was obtained from a woman between 25 and 40 years old with type 1 diabetes. The sample comprised central memory CD4+ T cells from blood. The sequenced DNA is TGTGCCAGCAACCCGGGACAGCACAATGAGCAGTTCTTC. The translation is CASNPGQHNEQFF.